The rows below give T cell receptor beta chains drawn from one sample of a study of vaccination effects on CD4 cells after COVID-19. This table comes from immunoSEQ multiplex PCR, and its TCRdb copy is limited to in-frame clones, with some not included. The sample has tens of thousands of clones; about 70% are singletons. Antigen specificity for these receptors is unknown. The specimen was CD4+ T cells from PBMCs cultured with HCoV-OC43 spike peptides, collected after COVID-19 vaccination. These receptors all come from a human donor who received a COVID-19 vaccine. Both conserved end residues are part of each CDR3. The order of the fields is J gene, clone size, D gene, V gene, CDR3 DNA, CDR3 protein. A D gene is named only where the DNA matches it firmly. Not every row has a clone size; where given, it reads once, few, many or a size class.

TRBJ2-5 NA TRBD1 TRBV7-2 TGTGCCAGCAGCCAGGCCTCTCCGGGACAGTGGTGGGAGACCCAGTACTTC CASSQASPGQWWETQYF
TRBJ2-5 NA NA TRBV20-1 TGCAGTGCTAGTGGTAGCGGAGAGTGGGAGACCCAGTACTTC CSASGSGEWETQYF
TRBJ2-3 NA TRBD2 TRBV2 TGTGCCAGCAGTCCCGGACTAGCGGGAGTTGATACGCAGTATTTT CASSPGLAGVDTQYF
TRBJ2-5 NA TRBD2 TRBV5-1 TGCGCCAGCAGCCTCCCACTAGCGGGGGAGACCCAGTACTTC CASSLPLAGETQYF
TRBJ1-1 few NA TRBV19 TGTGCCAGTAGTATCAGAGGTACTGAAGCTTTCTTT CASSIRGTEAFF
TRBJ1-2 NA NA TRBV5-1 TGCGCCAGCAGCTCCCGAGCGGGGAAGAGTGGCTATGGCTACACCTTC CASSSRAGKSGYGYTF
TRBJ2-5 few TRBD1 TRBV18 TGTGCCAGCTCACCCCCTGGGGGCAGGGGGCCCCAAGAGACCCAGTACTTC CASSPPGGRGPQETQYF
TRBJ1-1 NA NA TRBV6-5 TGTGCCAGCAGTTACTCGTTACAGGGAGGCAACACTGAAGCTTTCTTT CASSYSLQGGNTEAFF
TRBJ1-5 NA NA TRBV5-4 TGTGCCATCCCACGGGGAGCTCAGAATCAGCCCCAGCATTTT CAIPRGAQNQPQHF
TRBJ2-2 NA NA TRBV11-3 TGTGCCAGCAGCTTAGGGGTGACTAGTTCTCCCGGGGAGCTGTTTTTT CASSLGVTSSPGELFF
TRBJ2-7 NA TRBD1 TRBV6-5 TGTGCCAGTAAACAGGGGCAGGCCTACGAGCAGTACTTC CASKQGQAYEQYF
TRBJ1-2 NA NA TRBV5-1 TGCGCCAGCAGCTTGGGCCCCGAGGGGACTAACTATGGCTACACCTTC CASSLGPEGTNYGYTF
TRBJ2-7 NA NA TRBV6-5 TGTGCCAGCAGTTACTCGAGGCAGGGTAGCTACGAGCAGTACTTC CASSYSRQGSYEQYF
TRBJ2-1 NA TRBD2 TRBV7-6 TGTGCCAGCAGCCCATCCGGGACTAGCGGCTCCTACAATGAGCAGTTCTTC CASSPSGTSGSYNEQFF
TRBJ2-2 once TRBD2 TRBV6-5 TGTGCCAGTACTCGGGGGGTAGTCGGGGAGCTGTTTTTT CASTRGVVGELFF
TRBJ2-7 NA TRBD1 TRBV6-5 TGTGCCAGCAGTTCCCCCTCCGGGACAGGCCTCTACGAGCAGTACTTC CASSSPSGTGLYEQYF
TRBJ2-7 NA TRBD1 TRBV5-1 TGCGCCAGCAGCCCCCCGGGACAGGGGACCAGAGAGCAGTACTTC CASSPPGQGTREQYF
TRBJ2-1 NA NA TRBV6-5 TGTGCCAGCAGGAGCTTGAGCTCCTACAATGAGCAGTTCTTC CASRSLSSYNEQFF
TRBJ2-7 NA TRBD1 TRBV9 TGTGCCAGCAGCGCCGGGACAGGGAGGGAGGTCTACGAGCAGTACTTC CASSAGTGREVYEQYF
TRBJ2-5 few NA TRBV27 TGTGCCAGCAGCCGCCCGGGGGCCGGTTTAGAGACCCAGTACTTC CASSRPGAGLETQYF